Listed below are T cell receptor beta chains from one sample, sequenced in a study of control samples from healthy donors and cancer patients. The method was immunoSEQ multiplex PCR; TCRdb's version includes in-frame clones alone and lacks a portion of them. The top ten clones hold roughly 18% of a sample with around 100,000 clones, roughly 87% of them seen once. Sequencing input: blood. Source of these receptors: a woman in her forties or fifties in good health. CDR3s include the opening cysteine and the closing phenylalanine or tryptophan. D genes are given only for firm matches. Rows give clone size only sometimes, using once, few, many, or a class for an expanded clone.

>TRBD1|TRBJ1-6|TRBV7-9|.
TGTGCCAGCAGATGGACAGGGGGCTATAATTCACCCCTCCACTTT
CASRWTGGYNSPLHF
>.|TRBJ1-1|TRBV6-2/TRBV6-3|.
TGTGCCAGCACCCCCTGGGGGGGGAATCACACTGAAGCTTTCTTT
CASTPWGGNHTEAFF
>.|TRBJ1-2|TRBV3-1/TRBV3-2|.
TGTGCCAGCAGCCCGGGGGCGCCTGCTAACTATGGCTACACCTTC
CASSPGAPANYGYTF
>TRBD1|TRBJ1-2|TRBV20-1|.
TGCAGTGCTAGTGGTGTCAGGGGGTACTATGGCTACACCTTC
CSASGVRGYYGYTF
>.|TRBJ2-7|TRBV5-1|few
TGCGCCAGCAGCGCGGGTCATAGGGGCCCCTACGAGCAGTACTTC
CASSAGHRGPYEQYF
>.|TRBJ1-1|TRBV20-1|.
TGCAGTGCTAGTCCTTACACTGAAGCTTTCTTT
CSASPYTEAFF
>TRBD1|TRBJ1-2|TRBV2|.
TGTGCCAGCAGGAGGGCGGCGACAGGGACCGGTGGCTACACCTTC
CASRRAATGTGGYTF
>.|TRBJ2-3|TRBV11-3|.
TGTGCCAGCAGCCGGGGGACAGATACGCAGTATTTT
CASSRGTDTQYF
>.|TRBJ1-5|TRBV19|.
TGTGCCAGTAGTCTCCGTTGGGGGCCTCGCAATCAGCCCCAGCATTTT
CASSLRWGPRNQPQHF
>.|TRBJ2-5|TRBV11-2|.
TGTGCCAGCCTTTTAACAGGGACTCAGGGGGAGACCCAGTACTTC
CASLLTGTQGETQYF
>TRBD1|TRBJ2-7|TRBV9|once
TGTGCCAGCAGCGGGGACCAATTGGGACAGGGGCGTGGGGAGCAGTACTTC
CASSGDQLGQGRGEQYF
>.|TRBJ2-5|TRBV12-3/TRBV12-4|.
TGTGCCAGCAGCCAAGAGACCCAGTACTTC
CASSQETQYF
>.|TRBJ1-3|TRBV7-9|.
TGTGCCAGCAGCTTAGCGGAGGGAGGAGGAAACACCATATATTTT
CASSLAEGGGNTIYF
>.|TRBJ2-6|TRBV19|.
TGTGCCAGTACGATCCCCTCTGGGGCCAACGTCCTGACTTTC
CASTIPSGANVLTF
>.|TRBJ1-1|TRBV3-1/TRBV3-2|once
TGTGCCAGCAGCCAACAGCCGGGTCCCTTCCCTGAAGCTTTCTTT
CASSQQPGPFPEAFF
>.|TRBJ2-4|TRBV12-5|once
TGTGCTAGTGGTTTGGCCCGGGACACCCTGTACTTC
CASGLARDTLYF
>.|TRBJ1-2|TRBV6-5|few
TGTGCCAGCAGTAGGTTATCCTATGGCTACACCTTC
CASSRLSYGYTF
>.|TRBJ2-2|TRBV7-9|once
TGTGCCAGCAGCTTAGCCGACGGATGGAAGACGTACACCGGGGAGCTGTTTTTT
CASSLADGWKTYTGELFF
>.|TRBJ2-5|TRBV9|.
TGTGCCAGCAGCGTACCCAGGGTGGGGCAGGGGCGCCACCAAGAGACCCAGTACTTC
CASSVPRVGQGRHQETQYF
>TRBD1|TRBJ1-5|TRBV18|.
TGTGCCAGCTCACCCGTGACCGGGACAGGGGGCAATCAGCCCCAGCATTTT
CASSPVTGTGGNQPQHF
>TRBD1|TRBJ1-4|TRBV7-9|.
TGTGCCAGCAGCCCAAGGACAGGGGTGGTCGAAAAACTGTTTTTT
CASSPRTGVVEKLFF
>.|TRBJ2-5|TRBV7-8|.
TGTGCCAGCAGCTTAGGGTGGGGGGAATCGTCAGAGACCCAGTACTTC
CASSLGWGESSETQYF
>.|TRBJ2-7|TRBV5-6|.
TGTGCCAGCAGCTTGGGTATAAGAGGGGACGCTTACGAGCAGTACTTC
CASSLGIRGDAYEQYF
>.|TRBJ1-1|TRBV5-1|.
TGCGCCAGCAGCAACTTGGCTACTGCTTTCTTT
CASSNLATAFF
>.|TRBJ1-2|TRBV12-3/TRBV12-4|.
TGTGCCAGTGCCCGAGGACCCTATGGCTACACCTTC
CASARGPYGYTF
>.|TRBJ1-1|TRBV7-9|.
TGTGCCAGCAGCTTAAGCCAGGGTAAGACTGAAGCTTTCTTT
CASSLSQGKTEAFF
>.|TRBJ1-1|TRBV18|.
TGTGCCAGCTCACCACCGTGGGACACTGAAGCTTTCTTT
CASSPPWDTEAFF
>.|TRBJ2-6|TRBV27|.
TGTGCCAGCAGTTTGGGCAGGGGCCTCCCTGGGGCCAACGTCCTGACTTTC
CASSLGRGLPGANVLTF
>.|TRBJ2-2|TRBV6-5|.
TGTGCCAGCAGAACCGAGGGGGTGGTCACCGGGGAGCTGTTTTTT
CASRTEGVVTGELFF
>TRBD2|TRBJ2-3|TRBV7-9|.
TGTGCCAGCAGCTTAGCGTTCGCGGGAGGCTTAGCAGATACGCAGTATTTT
CASSLAFAGGLADTQYF
>.|TRBJ2-1|TRBV10-1|.
TGCGCCAGCAGTGAGTCGACTCTAGAACCCAGGGGTGGAGAGCAGTTCTTC
CASSESTLEPRGGEQFF
>.|TRBJ1-2|TRBV29-1|.
TGCAGCGTTGGTAATCTCTATGGCTACACCTTC
CSVGNLYGYTF
>TRBD1|TRBJ1-5|TRBV29-1|.
TGCAGCGTTGGGACAGGCGCTAAATATAGCAATCAGCCCCAGCATTTT
CSVGTGAKYSNQPQHF
>.|TRBJ2-2|TRBV6-2/TRBV6-3|few
TGTGCCAGCAGTTACTCCCGGGTCGGCACCGGGGAGCTGTTTTTT
CASSYSRVGTGELFF
>.|TRBJ2-5|TRBV6-1|.
TGTGCCAGCAGTGTCCTTCCGGGCCTTCCAGGGAAAGAGACCCAGTACTTC
CASSVLPGLPGKETQYF
>.|TRBJ1-2|TRBV6-5|.
TGTGCCAGCAGTTACCGGGGGGGCTACACCTTC
CASSYRGGYTF
>.|TRBJ1-3|TRBV19|.
TGTGCCAGTAGTATCTCCCTCCGCTCTGGAAACACCATATATTTT
CASSISLRSGNTIYF
>.|TRBJ2-6|TRBV19|once
TGTGCCAGTAGTATAGTCGCAGGGCGTTTTTCGGCCGGGGCCAACGTCCTGACTTTC
CASSIVAGRFSAGANVLTF
>.|TRBJ1-5|TRBV30|few
TGTGCCTGGAGTGTACGACGGCAAAATCAGCCCCAGCATTTT
CAWSVRRQNQPQHF
>.|TRBJ2-5|TRBV7-2|once
TGTGCCAGCTCGCGGGCATTAGAGACCCAGTACTTC
CASSRALETQYF
>.|TRBJ1-2|TRBV19|.
TGTGCCAGTAGTATGCAGGGGCACGGCTATGGCTACACCTTC
CASSMQGHGYGYTF
>TRBD1|TRBJ2-3|TRBV7-3|once
TGTGCCAGCGGCAGGGACAGGGGTGACGATACGCAGTATTTT
CASGRDRGDDTQYF
>TRBD2|TRBJ2-7|TRBV6-6|.
TGTGCCAGCAGCCCCCTGGCGGGGGCCTACGAGCAGTACTTC
CASSPLAGAYEQYF
>TRBD1|TRBJ1-2|TRBV3-1/TRBV3-2|few
TGTGCCAGCAGCCAAACTAGGGACAGCGGCTACACCTTC
CASSQTRDSGYTF
>.|TRBJ2-2|TRBV3-1/TRBV3-2|few
TGTGCCAGCAGTCGGGCGGGGACCGGGGAGCTGTTTTTT
CASSRAGTGELFF
>.|TRBJ2-1|TRBV14|.
TGTGCCAGCAGCCAAACCCTATCAGGGGCGCAGTTCTTC
CASSQTLSGAQFF
>.|TRBJ2-1|TRBV11-2|.
TGTGCCAGCAGCTTAGTGTTTTCAGGGGCGGGCGAGCAGTTCTTC
CASSLVFSGAGEQFF
>.|TRBJ1-2|TRBV2|.
TGTGCCAGCAGTGTTCGGTTTTTCAGGGGTAGGGACTATGGCTACACCTTC
CASSVRFFRGRDYGYTF
>TRBD1|TRBJ2-5|TRBV11-2|.
TGTGCCAGCAGCTTGGACAGGGCTAACCTAGAGACCCAGTACTTC
CASSLDRANLETQYF
>.|TRBJ1-2|TRBV25-1|.
TGTGCCAGCAGTGAGGGACAAGATGGCTACACCTTC
CASSEGQDGYTF
>.|TRBJ2-2|TRBV7-9|.
TGTGCCAGCAGCTCGTGGGAACGGGCTATGACCGGGGAGCTGTTTTTT
CASSSWERAMTGELFF
>.|TRBJ1-5|TRBV4-3|.
TGCGCCAGCAGCCAAGAGTCGGGTCGGCCCCAGCATTTT
CASSQESGRPQHF
>.|TRBJ1-4|TRBV29-1|.
TGCAGCGTTGTACGGACCGGCAATGAAAAACTGTTTTTT
CSVVRTGNEKLFF
>TRBD2|TRBJ2-3|TRBV6-5|.
TGTGCCAGCAGTTACAGACTAGCGGGAGCAGGCGATACGCAGTATTTT
CASSYRLAGAGDTQYF
>.|TRBJ1-4|TRBV30|.
TGTGCCTGGAGGGGGCGAGGAAATGAAAAACTGTTTTTT
CAWRGRGNEKLFF
>TRBD1|TRBJ1-1|TRBV7-9|.
TGTGCCAGCAGCCCACAGGGGGCGATGAACACTGAAGCTTTCTTT
CASSPQGAMNTEAFF
>.|TRBJ1-3|TRBV19|.
TGTGCCAGTAGTTGGGCAGTACGGAGGGACACCATATATTTT
CASSWAVRRDTIYF
>.|TRBJ1-1|TRBV20-1|.
TGCAGTGCTAGTACAGGGCTCGGGGACACTGAAGCTTTCTTT
CSASTGLGDTEAFF
>.|TRBJ1-4|TRBV6-1|.
TGTGCCAGCAGTGAAAGGGACGAGAATGAAAAACTGTTTTTT
CASSERDENEKLFF
>TRBD2|TRBJ2-1|TRBV29-1|.
TGCAGCGGGGGGGGAGGCTACAATGAGCAGTTCTTC
CSGGGGYNEQFF